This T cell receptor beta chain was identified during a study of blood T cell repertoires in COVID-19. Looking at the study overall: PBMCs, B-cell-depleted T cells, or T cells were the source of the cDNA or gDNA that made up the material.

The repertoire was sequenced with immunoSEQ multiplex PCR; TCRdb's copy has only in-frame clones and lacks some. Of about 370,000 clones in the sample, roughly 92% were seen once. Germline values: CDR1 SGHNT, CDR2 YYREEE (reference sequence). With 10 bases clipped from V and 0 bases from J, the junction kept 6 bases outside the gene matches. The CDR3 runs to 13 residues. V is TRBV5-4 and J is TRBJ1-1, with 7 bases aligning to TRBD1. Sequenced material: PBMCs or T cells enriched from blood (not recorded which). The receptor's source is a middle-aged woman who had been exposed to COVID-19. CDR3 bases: TGTGCCTCCTGGACAGGCCTGAACACTGAAGCTTTCTTT. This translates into CASWTGLNTEAFF.